Presented here are 12 T cell receptor beta chains from one specimen sequenced in a study of cytomegalovirus exposure and HLA in healthy donors. Primers: 60 Vbeta forward and 13 Jbeta reverse. Here immunoSEQ multiplex PCR was the method, and the copy in TCRdb shows in-frame clones only, minus some. The data include about 53,000 clones; the top ten clones carry around 12%. What was sequenced was PBMCs. The source of these receptors is a man in his late teens or twenties in good health and CMV-seropositive.

V and J are TRBV19 and TRBJ2-3; 7 bases match TRBD2. Looked up from germline, CDR1 is LNHDA and CDR2 is SQIVND (reference sequence). This CDR3 is built from 15 residues. V trimming: 5 bases; J trimming: 0 bases; junction bases outside the gene matches: 5. The CDR3 region is CASSPPGGSTDTQYF. In DNA, the CDR3 is TGTGCCAGTAGTCCCCCGGGAGGCAGCACAGATACGCAGTATTTT.

The chain has TRBV28 and TRBJ2-7; no definite D call. This CDR3 spans 12 amino acids. The germline gives CDR1 MDHEN, CDR2 SYDVKM. V lost 3 bases to trimming and J lost 4 bases, with 7 bases between them. The CDR3 DNA follows: TGTGCCAGCAGTTTTAATTTATACGAGCAGTACTTC. It codes for CASSFNLYEQYF.

V gene TRBV7-3 combines with J gene TRBJ1-3; possible D gene TRBD1, 5 bases. Trimming cost V 3 bases and J 4 bases, with 7 bases left between them. The CDR3 covers 13 residues. The V gene's germline CDR1 is SGHTA and CDR2 FQGTGA. In nucleotides, the CDR3 is TGTGCCAGCAGCTTCCCAGGGGGAAACACCATATATTTT. Translation gives CASSFPGGNTIYF.

The rearrangement links TRBV5-1 to TRBJ1-1; D is unclear. Trimming removed 1 base from V and 1 base from J, with 8 bases in between. Germline assignment: CDR1 SGHRS and CDR2 YFSETQ. CDR3 size: 14 residues. The CDR3 coding sequence is TGCGCCAGCAGCTTGTCCACAGCGAACACTGAAGCTTTCTTT. Translated, it gives CASSLSTANTEAFF.

The chain joins TRBV18 to TRBJ1-1; D may be TRBD1 (5 bases). The germline CDR1 and CDR2 sequences are KGHSH and LQKENI. V shed 2 bases and J shed 2 bases, with 12 bases lying between them. The CDR3 covers 15 residues. The CDR3 region is CASSPLGQGNTEAFF. For the CDR3, the DNA is TGTGCCAGCTCACCATTGGGTCAGGGAAACACTGAAGCTTTCTTT.

This chain uses TRBV7-3 with TRBJ1-2, with 8 nucleotides matching TRBD1. The germline V gene has CDR1 SGHTA and CDR2 FQGTGA. This CDR3 is built from 14 residues. Trimming at V came to 0 bases and at J to 3 bases, leaving 0 bases not matched to a gene. The CDR3 sequence: CASSLTDRDYGYTF. CDR3 nucleotides: TGTGCCAGCAGCTTAACGGACAGGGACTATGGCTACACCTTC. The variable domain in full, completed from reference TRBV7-3 and TRBJ1-2, reads GAGVSQTPSNKVTEKGKYVELRCDPISGHTALYWYRQSLGQGPEFLIYFQGTGAADDSGLPNDRFFAVRPEGSVSTLKIQRTERGDSAVYLCASSLTDRDYGYTFGSGTRLTVV.

The chain combines TRBV6-5 with TRBJ1-6; TRBD1 aligns across 9 bases. This CDR3 has 14 amino acids. Germline V gene lookup returns CDR1 MNHEY and CDR2 SVGAGI. V was clipped by 7 bases and J by 6 bases; unmatched bases: 4. CDR3 coding DNA: TGTGCCAGCACATTGGGACAGGGTAATTCACCCCTCCACTTT. Protein sequence: CASTLGQGNSPLHF.

The chain links TRBV16 to TRBJ2-7; 10 nucleotides agree with TRBD1. Germline CDR1 is KGHSY and CDR2 is FQNENV. This CDR3 has 14 amino acids. The ends lost 7 bases at V and 2 bases at J; junction bases unmatched: 5. CDR3 amino acids: CASTPGQGTYEQYF. CDR3 DNA: TGTGCCAGCACCCCGGGACAGGGGACCTACGAGCAGTACTTC. The entire variable domain, with the rest obtained from reference TRBV16 and TRBJ2-7, is as follows: GEEVAQTPKHLVRGEGQKAKLYCAPIKGHSYVFWYQQVLKNEFKFLISFQNENVFDETGMPKERFSAKCLPNSPCSLEIQATKLEDSAVYFCASTPGQGTYEQYFGPGTRLTVT.

This sequence joins TRBV7-3 and TRBJ1-6; 7 bases fit TRBD1. The length of the CDR3 is 15 residues. The germline V gene has CDR1 SGHTA and CDR2 FQGTGA. The trim removed 0 bases at V and 5 bases at J, leaving 1 base unmatched. CDR3 sequence: CASSLTGGDNSPLHF. The CDR3 DNA reads as TGTGCCAGCAGCTTAACAGGGGGCGATAATTCACCCCTCCACTTT.

Its frequency marks this clone as medium-sized. The V gene is TRBV12-5, the J gene TRBJ1-4, with 8 bases matching TRBD1. Germline V gene lookup returns CDR1 LGHNT and CDR2 FRNRAP. CDR3 length: 19 residues. The J segment lost 0 bases and the V segment lost 0 bases, leaving 9 bases of the junction unmatched. CDR3 in DNA: TGTGCTAGTGGTTTGGTACAGGACAGGGACCATGCAACTAATGAAAAACTGTTTTTT. Amino acids: CASGLVQDRDHATNEKLFF.

The chain uses TRBV4-1 and TRBJ1-5; D is undetermined. Looked up from germline, CDR1 is MGHRA and CDR2 is YSYEKL. V was pared by 0 bases and J by 6 bases, with 12 bases between. This CDR3 comprises 15 residues. CDR3 in amino acids: CASSQDWQFLQPQHF. The DNA of the CDR3 is TGCGCCAGCAGCCAAGATTGGCAGTTCCTTCAGCCCCAGCATTTT.

The chain couples TRBV7-9 to TRBJ2-1, with 9 positions matching TRBD1. The CDR3 is 16 residues long. The J segment lost 6 bases and the V segment lost 5 bases, leaving 11 bases of the junction unmatched. Germline V lookup: CDR1 SEHNR, CDR2 FQNEAQ (reference sequence). CDR3 nucleotides: TGTGCCAGCAGCACCAACAGGGGGCGCGATCCCAATGAGCAGTTCTTC. Encoded protein: CASSTNRGRDPNEQFF.